This TCR beta chain is from a study of blood T cell repertoires in COVID-19. Study details: PBMCs, B-cell-depleted T cells, or T cells were the source of the cDNA or gDNA that made up the material.

This CDR3 contains 14 residues. The trim removed 3 bases at V and 3 bases at J, leaving 3 bases unmatched. The germline CDR1 and CDR2 sequences are KGHSH and LQKENI. Repertoires were generated with immunoSEQ multiplex PCR, while TCRdb's copy carries only in-frame clones and drops some. In the table there are approximately 76,000 clones, roughly 86% of which are singletons. The sequencing input was peripheral blood. The chain employs TRBV18 and TRBJ2-7, with 9 bases matching TRBD1. The TCR comes from a woman aged 60-70 years with acute or convalescent COVID-19. CDR3 sequence: CASSPGTGLYEQYF. The CDR3 nucleotides are TGTGCCAGCTCACCCGGGACAGGGCTCTACGAGCAGTACTTC.